The present TCR beta chain was sequenced within a study of shared clonotypes between healthy human individuals (TCRdb year 2020). Turning to the overall study: The cohort comprised two women and a few men aged 18 to 49 years. For each donor, CD4 naive and CD4 memory were each run on three plates, CD8 naive on two plates, and CD8 memory on one plate. To estimate repertoire size and how much clonotype sharing occurs between individuals, the study deeply sequenced the blood TCR repertoires of several healthy adults. Per donor, leukapheresis produced somewhere between about 0.9 and 9.5 billion PBMCs. To increase sequencing depth and limit assay-specific biases, TCR repertoire library preparation and sequencing were carried out by different laboratories using diverse techniques. Study-wide findings and limitations: Even with the large sequencing depth, rarefaction of the sorted-subset datasets indicated that sequencing was incomplete. Larger estimated clonotype richness was generally found for naive subsets than for memory subsets. Across four donors, roughly 5.1% of naive CD4, over 3% of naive CD8, around 2.5% of memory CD4, and roughly 0.4% of memory CD8 clonotypes were shared. Sampling was restricted to blood, and TCR repertoires in tissue are likely to differ from TCR repertoires in blood. Because the study included a small number of donors, the genetic and exposure-history diversity represented was limited. Based on pairwise subsampling, the degree of clonotype sharing among donors was expected to be affected by sequencing depth. Clonotypes shared by all four sorted-subset donors showed higher generation probabilities than non-shared clonotypes.

In regard to this clone: Which antigen it targets is not known. No base quality information exists; no much larger clone differs at one position.

In the germline V gene, CDR1 corresponds to SGHRS and CDR2 to YFSETQ. A distance of 11 bases separates the germline ends of V and J, which lose 0 bases and 1 base respectively. The CDR3 goes from the cysteine to the phenylalanine over 15 residues. The sequence is cut down to CDR3 DNA, 45 bases in frame from base 1. Using the deep immunoSEQ assay, multiplex PCR amplified TCR CDR3 regions from genomic DNA. Extracted genomic DNA from each cell subset was distributed evenly across all wells of several immunoSEQ 96-well plates, and each plate was treated as a replicate. For sorted subsets, about 200 ng genomic DNA, equal to tens of thousands of T cell genomes, was loaded into each replicate PCR. Purified libraries were quantified with a Qubit 3.0 fluorometer, sized on a Bioanalyzer 2100, and re-quantified with the KAPA Library Quantification kit. Every immunoSEQ 96-well plate was sequenced on a dedicated single-read 150-cycle Illumina NextSeq 550 flow cell. The original pipeline was this. Because only junctional sequences without quality scores were contained in the immunoSEQ output, filtering matching that applied to full-length reads could not be performed. Sequences were annotated with PyIR, a Python wrapper for IgBLAST v1.9, and V/J genes and CDR3 were assigned using IMGT germline references. Reads with weak V/J assignments (E-value above 1e-6), missing CDR3, stop codons, out-of-frame junctions, or ambiguous translated residues were removed. A V3J clonotype was defined by an identical inferred V gene, J gene, and CDR3 amino acid sequence. Percentage overlap between repertoires was computed as shared unique clonotypes divided by the size of the smaller repertoire. Three approaches were used to assess repertoire richness: RTK rarefaction, the Chao1 estimator, and Recon v2.1 estimates of unobserved clonotypes. Generation probabilities were computed with OLGA for all TCRbeta clonotypes obtained by the gDNA method from several donors. TCRdb limited this immuneACCESS table to in-frame rearrangements with V and J called. A share of clones is missing; checked studies link under half to unresolved V genes, and the rest is unexplained. V and J calls and clone size follow that table, whereas D and trimming were derived from the DNA. The sample table holds fewer than 1.8 million clones, of which approximately 98.5% were seen once. The biggest ten clones account for roughly 0.36% of the sample.

The donors were healthy, HIV-negative adults who had no recently reported acute infections or vaccinations. Every donor was a Caucasian adult residing in Nashville, Tennessee, USA. Magnetic negative selection was used to enrich CD4+ T cells, after which naive cells were positively selected on CD45RA and the negative fraction became the memory subset. Blood was collected by leukapheresis, and PBMCs were isolated by Ficoll-Histopaque density gradient centrifugation and then cryopreserved in liquid nitrogen vapor phase. Analytical flow cytometry was used to check the purity and quantity of every magnetically sorted T cell population. Genomic DNA was isolated from every sorted fraction and measured by UV absorbance on a Nanodrop 2000c.

Sequenced: naive CD4+ T cells sorted from blood. The sample's cell subset or site label, decoded: CD45RA+ positively selected. This sequence was found in a man aged 25-45 years in good health. The chain couples TRBV5-1 to TRBJ2-7; the D segment could be TRBD2, given 6 matching bases. Read as DNA, the sequence is TGCGCCAGCAGCTTGGTGGAGGGCCAATCCTACGAGCAGTACTTC. Its product reads: CASSLVEGQSYEQYF.